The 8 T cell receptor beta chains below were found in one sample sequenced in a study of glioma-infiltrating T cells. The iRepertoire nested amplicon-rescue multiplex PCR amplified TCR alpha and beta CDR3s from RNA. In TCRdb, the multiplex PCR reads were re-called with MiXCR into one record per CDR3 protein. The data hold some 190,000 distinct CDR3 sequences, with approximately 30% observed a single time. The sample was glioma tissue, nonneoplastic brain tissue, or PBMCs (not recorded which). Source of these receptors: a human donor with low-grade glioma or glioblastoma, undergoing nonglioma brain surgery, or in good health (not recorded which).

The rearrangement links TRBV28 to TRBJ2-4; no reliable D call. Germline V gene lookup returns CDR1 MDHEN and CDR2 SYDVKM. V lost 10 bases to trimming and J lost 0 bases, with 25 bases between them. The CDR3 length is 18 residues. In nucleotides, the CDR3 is TGTGCCATCAGACGAGCCTACCCGCTGACCCGAGCCAAAAACATTCAGTACTTC. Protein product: CAIRRAYPLTRAKNIQYF.

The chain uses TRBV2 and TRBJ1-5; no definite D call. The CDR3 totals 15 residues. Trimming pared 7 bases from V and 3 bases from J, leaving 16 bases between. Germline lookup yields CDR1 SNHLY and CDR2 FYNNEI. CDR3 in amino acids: CASTSRRGSNQPQHF. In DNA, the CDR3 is TGTGCCAGCACCTCTCGGCGGGGTTCCAATCAGCCCCAGCATTTT.

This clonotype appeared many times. In nucleotides, the CDR3 is TGCAGTGCTAGATCCGTCTCGGCTGGTTATGAAGCTTTCTTT. It specifies CSARSVSAGYEAFF. The chain joins TRBV20-1 to TRBJ1-1; D unclear. With 2 bases removed from V and 7 bases from J, the gap between germline ends came to 17 bases. The CDR3 length is 14 residues. In germline, CDR1 is DFQATT, CDR2 SNEGSKA (reference sequence).

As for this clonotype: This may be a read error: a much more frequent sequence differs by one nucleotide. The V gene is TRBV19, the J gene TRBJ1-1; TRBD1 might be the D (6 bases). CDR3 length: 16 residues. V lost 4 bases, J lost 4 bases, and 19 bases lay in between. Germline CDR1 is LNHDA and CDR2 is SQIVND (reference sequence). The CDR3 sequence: CASSTNPTGLVTEAFF. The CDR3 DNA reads TGTGCCAGTAGTACCAACCCGACAGGACTTGTCACTGAAGCTTTCTTT.

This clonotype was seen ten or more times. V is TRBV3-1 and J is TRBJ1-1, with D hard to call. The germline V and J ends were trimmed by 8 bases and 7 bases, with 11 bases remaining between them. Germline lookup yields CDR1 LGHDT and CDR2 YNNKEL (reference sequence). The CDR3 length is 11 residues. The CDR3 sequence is CASGPLREAFF. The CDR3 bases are TGTGCCAGCGGACCTTTGCGTGAAGCTTTCTTT.

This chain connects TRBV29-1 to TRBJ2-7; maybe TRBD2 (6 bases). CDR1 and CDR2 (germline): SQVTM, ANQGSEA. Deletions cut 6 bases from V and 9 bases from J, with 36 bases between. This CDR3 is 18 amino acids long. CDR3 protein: CSVETGSGPGTGRRGQYF. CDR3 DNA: TGCAGCGTAGAGACGGGTAGCGGACCGGGGACCGGTCGGCGAGGGCAGTACTTC.

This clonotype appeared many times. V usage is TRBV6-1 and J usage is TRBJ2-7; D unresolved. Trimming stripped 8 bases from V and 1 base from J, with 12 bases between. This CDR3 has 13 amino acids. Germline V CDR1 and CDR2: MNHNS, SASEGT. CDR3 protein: CASPTDFSYEQYF. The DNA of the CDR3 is TGTGCCAGCCCCACCGATTTTTCCTACGAGCAGTACTTC.

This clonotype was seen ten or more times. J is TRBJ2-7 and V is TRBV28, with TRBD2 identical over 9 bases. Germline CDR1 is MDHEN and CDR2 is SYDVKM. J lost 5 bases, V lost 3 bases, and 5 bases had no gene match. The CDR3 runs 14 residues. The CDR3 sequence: CASSFVLAGNEQYF. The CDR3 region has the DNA TGTGCCAGCAGTTTTGTACTAGCGGGCAACGAGCAGTACTTC.